This entry lists 8 T cell receptor beta chains sequenced from one sample in a study of OX40 agonist ivuxolimab in advanced cancers. Data came from immunoSEQ multiplex PCR; TCRdb stores just in-frame clones and leaves some out. The sample lists some 48,000 clones, approximately 85% occurring once. The source was CD4+ or CD8+ T cells sorted from blood, collected in a trial of the OX40 agonist ivuxolimab. These receptors were obtained from an adult with an advanced solid tumor such as melanoma, head and neck, liver or kidney cancer.

There are many counts of this clone. Other DNA sequences in the same sample also yield this CDR3. V and J are TRBV6-5 and TRBJ1-2, with D unclear. V lost 0 bases to trimming and J lost 5 bases, with 16 bases between them. Germline values: CDR1 MNHEY, CDR2 SVGAGI. The CDR3 contains 16 residues. The CDR3 is CASSYSDTPRGYGYTF. The CDR3 nucleotides read TGTGCCAGCAGTTACTCTGACACCCCGAGAGGGTATGGCTACACCTTC.

This clone was seen only a few times. The genes are TRBV11-2 and TRBJ2-3; D perhaps matches TRBD2 (7 bases). V lost 5 bases and J 6 bases, leaving 18 bases between the germline ends. The CDR3 has 15 amino acids. Germline CDR1 reads SGHAT; CDR2 reads FQNNGV. As DNA, the CDR3 is TGTGCCAGCAGCCCCCGGGCGGGGGCCCTGGATACGCAGTATTTT. This translates into CASSPRAGALDTQYF.

The gene calls are TRBV4-3 and TRBJ1-1; D is undetermined. The CDR3 sequence is 16 residues long. Germline V gene lookup returns CDR1 LGHNA and CDR2 YSLEER. With 2 bases removed from V and 5 bases from J, the gap between germline ends came to 18 bases. The DNA of the CDR3 is TGCGCCAGCAGCCAAAGCCAAAATGGCCTAGGAACTGAAGCTTTCTTT. This codes for CASSQSQNGLGTEAFF.

This chain connects TRBV19 to TRBJ2-3; 10 bases agree with TRBD1. This CDR3 spans 14 amino acids. In germline, CDR1 is LNHDA, CDR2 SQIVND (reference sequence). The trim removed 7 bases at V and 4 bases at J, leaving 5 bases unmatched. In nucleotides, the CDR3 is TGTGCCAGTATCGACAGGGGGCGTCCAGATACGCAGTATTTT. This sequence encodes CASIDRGRPDTQYF.

This clone was seen a handful of times. CDR3 residues: CAISERGQETQYF. The CDR3 DNA reads as TGTGCCATCAGTGAAAGGGGGCAGGAGACCCAGTACTTC. This chain connects TRBV10-3 to TRBJ2-5; 7 bases are shared with TRBD1. CDR1 is ENHRY and CDR2 is SYGVKD in the germline V gene. The CDR3 is 13 residues long. V lost 3 bases and J lost 5; bases outside the gene matches: 3.

The CDR3 is CAWSPGTGGPEAFF. The DNA for the CDR3 is TGTGCCTGGAGTCCAGGGACAGGGGGTCCTGAAGCTTTCTTT. The rearrangement joins TRBV30 to TRBJ1-1; 11 nucleotides line up with TRBD1. CDR1 and CDR2 (germline): GTSNPN, SVGIG (reference sequence). J lost 6 bases, V lost 2 bases, and 5 bases had no gene match. The CDR3 sequence is 14 residues long.

Concerning this clone itself: A read error may account for a junction end that differs from germline. The chain employs TRBV19 and TRBJ1-1; D is undetermined. From germline, CDR1 is LNHDA and CDR2 SQIVND (reference sequence). The CDR3 spans 14 residues. The CDR3 spells CASSIRPSNAEAFF. CDR3 in DNA: TGTGCCAGTAGTATAAGACCCTCGAACGCTGAAGCTTTCTTT.

The chain combines TRBV6-1 with TRBJ2-5; D remains unclear. V was cut by 8 bases and J by 5 bases, with 18 bases left in between. Germline V gene lookup returns CDR1 MNHNS and CDR2 SASEGT. The CDR3 is 14 amino acids. The CDR3 sequence: CASSEQLLQETQYF. The CDR3, as DNA: TGTGCCAGCTCAGAACAGCTCCTCCAGGAGACCCAGTACTTC.